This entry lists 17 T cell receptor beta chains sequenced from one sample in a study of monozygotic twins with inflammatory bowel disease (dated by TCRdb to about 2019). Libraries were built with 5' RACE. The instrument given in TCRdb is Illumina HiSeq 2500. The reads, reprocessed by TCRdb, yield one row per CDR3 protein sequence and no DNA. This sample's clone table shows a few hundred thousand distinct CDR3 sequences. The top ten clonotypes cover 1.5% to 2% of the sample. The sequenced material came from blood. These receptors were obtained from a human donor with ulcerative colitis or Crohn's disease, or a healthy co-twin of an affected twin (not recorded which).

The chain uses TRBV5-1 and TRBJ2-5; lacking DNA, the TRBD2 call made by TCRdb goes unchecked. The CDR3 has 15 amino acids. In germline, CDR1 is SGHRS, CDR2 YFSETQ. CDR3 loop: CASSRIGQAAETQYF. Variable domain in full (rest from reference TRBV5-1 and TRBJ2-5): KAGVTQTPRYLIKTRGQQVTLSCSPISGHRSVSWYQQTPGQGLQFLFEYFSETQRNKGNFPGRFSGRQFSNSRSEMNVSTLELGDSALYLCASSRIGQAAETQYFGPGTRLLVL.

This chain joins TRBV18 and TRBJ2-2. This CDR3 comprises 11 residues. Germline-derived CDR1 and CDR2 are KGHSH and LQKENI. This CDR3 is CASSNAGELFF. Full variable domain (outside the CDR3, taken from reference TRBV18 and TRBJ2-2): NAGVMQNPRHLVRRRGQEARLRCSPMKGHSHVYWYRQLPEEGLKFMVYLQKENIIDESGMPKERFSAEFPKEGPSILRIQQVVRGDSAAYFCASSNAGELFFGEGSRLTVL.

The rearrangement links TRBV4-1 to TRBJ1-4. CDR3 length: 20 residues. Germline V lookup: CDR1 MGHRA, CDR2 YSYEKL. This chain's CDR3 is CASSQKSPGTTGETNEKLFF.

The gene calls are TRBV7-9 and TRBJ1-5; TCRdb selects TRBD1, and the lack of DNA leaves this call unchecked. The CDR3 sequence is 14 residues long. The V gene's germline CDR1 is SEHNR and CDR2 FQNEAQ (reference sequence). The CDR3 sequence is CASSYTGGNQPQHF.

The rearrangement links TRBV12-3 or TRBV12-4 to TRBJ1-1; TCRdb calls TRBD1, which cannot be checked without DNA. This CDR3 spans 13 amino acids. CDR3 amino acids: CASSRQGATEAFF.

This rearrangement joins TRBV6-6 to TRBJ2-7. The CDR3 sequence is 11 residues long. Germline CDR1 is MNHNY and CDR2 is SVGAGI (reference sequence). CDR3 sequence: CASSYSGEQYF.

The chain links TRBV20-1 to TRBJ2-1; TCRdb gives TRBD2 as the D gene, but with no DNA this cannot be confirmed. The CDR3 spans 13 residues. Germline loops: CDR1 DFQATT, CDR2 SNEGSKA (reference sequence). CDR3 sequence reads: CSEGRSIGNEQFF.

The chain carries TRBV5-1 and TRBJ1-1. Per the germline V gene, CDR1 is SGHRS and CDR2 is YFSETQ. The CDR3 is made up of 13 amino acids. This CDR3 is CASSARTESRAFF.

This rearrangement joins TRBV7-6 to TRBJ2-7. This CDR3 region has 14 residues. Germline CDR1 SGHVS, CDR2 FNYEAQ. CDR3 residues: CASSLYQDYYEQYF. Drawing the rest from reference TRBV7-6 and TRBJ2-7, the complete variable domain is GAGVSQSPRYKVTKRGQDVALRCDPISGHVSLYWYRQALGQGPEFLTYFNYEAQQDKSGLPNDRFSAERPEGSISTLTIQRTEQRDSAMYRCASSLYQDYYEQYFGPGTRLTVT.

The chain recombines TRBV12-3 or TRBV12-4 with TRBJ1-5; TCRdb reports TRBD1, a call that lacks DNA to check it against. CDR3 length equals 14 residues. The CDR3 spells CASSYGQGYQPQHF.

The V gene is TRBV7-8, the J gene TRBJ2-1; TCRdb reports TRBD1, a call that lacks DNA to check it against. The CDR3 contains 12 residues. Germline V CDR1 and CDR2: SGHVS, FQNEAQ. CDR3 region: CASRPGAWEQFF.

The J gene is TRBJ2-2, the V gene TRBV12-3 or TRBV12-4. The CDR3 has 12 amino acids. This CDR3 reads CASSFGVGELFF.

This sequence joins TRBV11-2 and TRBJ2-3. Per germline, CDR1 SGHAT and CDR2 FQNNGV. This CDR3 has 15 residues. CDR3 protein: CASSLGGLAGDTQYF.

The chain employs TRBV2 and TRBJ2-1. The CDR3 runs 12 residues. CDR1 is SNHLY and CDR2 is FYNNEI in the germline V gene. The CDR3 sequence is CASREQVGEQFF.

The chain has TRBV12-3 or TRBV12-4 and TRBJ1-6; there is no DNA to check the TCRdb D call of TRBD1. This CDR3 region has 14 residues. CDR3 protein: CASSLRDPNSPLHF.

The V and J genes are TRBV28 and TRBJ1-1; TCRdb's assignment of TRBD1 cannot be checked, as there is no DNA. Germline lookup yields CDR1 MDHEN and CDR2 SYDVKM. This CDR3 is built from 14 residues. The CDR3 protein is CASMQQGVNTEAFF.

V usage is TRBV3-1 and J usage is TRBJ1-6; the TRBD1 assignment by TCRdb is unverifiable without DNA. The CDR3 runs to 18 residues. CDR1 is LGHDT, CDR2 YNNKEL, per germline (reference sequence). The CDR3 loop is CASSQGGTGGSYNSPLHF.